The entry that follows covers one T cell receptor beta chain sequence. The PCR employed 60 Vbeta primers together with 13 Jbeta primers. Clones were sequenced by immunoSEQ multiplex PCR, and TCRdb holds only the in-frame ones, with some missing. In the table there are 240,000 or so clones, approximately 81% of which are singletons. The sample comes from a study of cytomegalovirus exposure and HLA in healthy donors. Study summary: Around 180 million T cells yielded some 120 million unique TCR beta sequences in earlier analysis.

Germline loops: CDR1 GTSNPN, CDR2 SVGIG (reference sequence). V was cut by 2 bases and J by 4 bases, with 15 bases left in between. This CDR3 has 16 residues. Sequences were obtained from PBMCs. The chain uses TRBV30 and TRBJ1-6, with TRBD1 as a possible D gene (5 bases). The TCR sequence derives from a woman aged 60 to 75 in good health and CMV-seropositive. CDR3 protein: CAWSLRLAGYNSPLHF. In nucleotides, the CDR3 is TGTGCCTGGAGTCTCCGGTTGGCAGGGTATAATTCACCCCTCCACTTT.